This note documents a single T cell receptor (beta chain) sequence. The use of a sample-barcoded 5' primer and a J-beta primer mix characterized a second PCR of roughly 7 to 12 cycles. Individual samples furnished no less than 2.5 million CDR3-containing paired-end reads apiece. TCRdb re-analysed the 5' RACE reads in MiXCR, keeping a single row per CDR3 protein. Of over 1,500,000 distinct CDR3 sequences listed, about two fifths are singletons. This sample stems from a study of blood T cells in healthy people across ages. The TCR comes from a human donor in good health. Material for sequencing was blood.

CDR3 sequence: CASSLESSSGGNTQYF. CDR3 sequence (DNA): TGTGCCAGCAGCTTAGAATCGTCTAGCGGGGGAAATACGCAGTATTTT. V usage is TRBV7-2 and J usage is TRBJ2-3, with TRBD2 identical over 10 bases. Unmatched junction bases numbered 8, after V lost 1 base and J lost 7 bases. Germline V CDR1 and CDR2: SGHTA, FQGNSA. The CDR3 is 16 residues long.